These T cell receptor beta chains were read from a single sample in a study of blood T cell repertoires in COVID-19. Clones were read by immunoSEQ multiplex PCR, and TCRdb kept only the in-frame ones, dropping some. The sample records fewer than 200,000 clones, approximately 82% being singletons. The sample comprised PBMCs or T cells enriched from blood (not recorded which). These receptor sequences come from a woman in her sixties or seventies with acute COVID-19. Each CDR3 is given with its conserved first and last residue. A D gene is named only where the DNA matches it firmly. Clone sizes are given selectively: once, few, many, or a class where the clone is expanded.

TRBV5-5	.	TRBJ2-4	few	CASSLAGFLAKNIQYF	TGTGCCAGCAGCTTGGCCGGGTTCCTAGCCAAAAACATTCAGTACTTC
TRBV5-6	.	TRBJ2-7	few	CASSYRSSYEQYF	TGTGCCAGCAGCTACAGGAGCTCCTACGAGCAGTACTTC
TRBV10-1	.	TRBJ1-4	.	CASSNQGNEKLFF	TGCGCCAGCAGCAACCAGGGGAATGAAAAACTGTTTTTT
TRBV4-3	.	TRBJ2-4	.	CASSLRGAKNIQYF	TGCGCCAGCAGCCTCAGGGGTGCCAAAAACATTCAGTACTTC
TRBV4-3	.	TRBJ1-6	.	CASSYGGSTGRSPLHF	TGCGCCAGCAGCTACGGGGGGAGCACGGGTAGGTCACCCCTCCACTTT
TRBV5-1	TRBD1	TRBJ2-3	.	CASSSRTGGRTDTQYF	TGCGCCAGCAGCTCCCGGACAGGGGGTAGGACAGATACGCAGTATTTT
TRBV4-3	.	TRBJ2-1	.	CASSQDLPRGNEQFF	TGCGCCAGCAGCCAAGATCTCCCCAGGGGTAATGAGCAGTTCTTC
TRBV3-1/TRBV3-2	TRBD1	TRBJ2-7	.	CASSHPPRRQGSLYEQYF	TGTGCCAGCAGCCACCCTCCGCGGAGACAGGGATCTCTATACGAGCAGTACTTC
TRBV30	TRBD2	TRBJ2-7	.	CAWSVLSGRAREQYF	TGTGCCTGGAGTGTATTGAGCGGGAGGGCCAGGGAGCAGTACTTC
TRBV5-1	TRBD1	TRBJ2-7	.	CASSLRTGGTGEQYF	TGCGCCAGCAGCTTGCGAACAGGGGGCACGGGCGAGCAGTACTTC
TRBV10-1	TRBD2	TRBJ2-5	.	CASSAASGEETQYF	TGCGCCAGCAGTGCCGCTAGCGGGGAAGAGACCCAGTACTTC
TRBV4-1	.	TRBJ2-3	.	CASSQDTQGTQYF	TGCGCCAGCAGCCAAGATACCCAGGGTACGCAGTATTTT
TRBV28	.	TRBJ1-2	.	CASSSVFAEINDGYTF	TGTGCCAGCAGTTCTGTCTTCGCGGAGATTAATGATGGCTACACCTTC
TRBV28	.	TRBJ2-3	.	CASSLRTGWRYF	TGTGCCAGCAGTTTACGTACAGGGTGGAGGTATTTT
TRBV24-1	TRBD2	TRBJ2-1	.	CATSASTGTSYNEQFF	TGTGCCACCAGTGCCTCAACCGGGACTAGTTACAATGAGCAGTTCTTC
TRBV5-6	TRBD1	TRBJ1-1	.	CASSWTGRKAFF	TGTGCCAGCAGCTGGACAGGGCGGAAAGCTTTCTTT
TRBV19	.	TRBJ1-5	.	CASSIAGNQPQHF	TGTGCCAGTAGTATCGCGGGGAATCAGCCCCAGCATTTT
TRBV24-1	TRBD1	TRBJ1-2	.	CATSDGTGGDFYGYTF	TGTGCCACCAGTGACGGGACAGGGGGCGATTTCTATGGCTACACCTTC
TRBV7-2	.	TRBJ1-4	.	CASSDQNRAANEKLFF	TGTGCCAGCAGCGACCAAAACAGGGCAGCTAATGAAAAACTGTTTTTT
TRBV5-4	TRBD1	TRBJ2-1	.	CASSLAPWTGMGVDEQFF	TGTGCCAGCAGCTTGGCCCCCTGGACAGGCATGGGGGTGGATGAGCAGTTCTTC
TRBV5-1	TRBD1	TRBJ2-3	.	CASSWDRGTDTQYF	TGCGCCAGCAGCTGGGACAGGGGTACAGATACGCAGTATTTT
TRBV5-1	.	TRBJ1-4	.	CASSLDSREKLFF	TGCGCCAGCAGCTTGGACAGCAGGGAAAAACTGTTTTTT
TRBV18	TRBD1	TRBJ1-2	.	CASSETGVGNYGYTF	TGTGCCAGCTCCGAGACAGGGGTCGGTAACTATGGCTACACCTTC
TRBV2	TRBD1	TRBJ1-2	.	CASRATGDGYTF	TGTGCCAGCAGGGCGACAGGGGACGGCTACACCTTC